A single sample gave rise to the 32 T cell receptor beta chains below, sequenced in a study of T cells after yellow fever vaccination. TCRdb called the 5' RACE reads again in MiXCR, with one record for every CDR3 protein. The sample contains some 670,000 distinct CDR3 sequences, around an eighth of which appear only once. This specimen was PBMCs, taken on the day of the yellow fever booster vaccination. Receptor source: a young man who received the YFV17D yellow fever vaccine.

The table lists this clonotype with a few counts. The chain uses TRBV21-1 and TRBJ2-2; the table gives TRBD2 as D, unverified against the DNA. TRBV21-1 is labeled a pseudogene. The CDR3 is 15 amino acids. CDR3 amino acids: CASSPRTSGGGELFF. Written as DNA, the CDR3 is TGTGCCAGCAGCCCGCGGACTAGCGGGGGCGGGGAGCTGTTTTTT.

The genes are TRBV7-2 and TRBJ2-1; D is unresolved. The CDR3 has 15 residues. The germline V gene encodes CDR1 SGHTA and CDR2 FQGNSA. V lost 5 bases and J 6 bases, leaving 17 bases between the germline ends. CDR3 protein: CASSLTRDLGNEQFF. CDR3 DNA sequence: TGTGCCAGCAGCCTAACCCGTGATTTGGGCAATGAGCAGTTCTTC.

This chain uses TRBV18 with TRBJ2-7, with TRBD1 identical over 10 bases. Germline CDR1 reads KGHSH; CDR2 reads LQKENI. V shed 3 bases and J 7 bases; nucleotides not matched to a gene: 6. The length of the CDR3 is 14 residues. DNA for the CDR3: TGTGCCAGCTCACCCAGGACAGGGGGGGAAGAGCAGTACTTC. Its protein is CASSPRTGGEEQYF.

This clonotype was detected a few times. The chain is built from TRBV24-1 and TRBJ1-2; 9 bases match TRBD1. CDR1 KGHDR and CDR2 SFDVKD come from the germline V gene. The CDR3 length is 17 residues. Trimming took 3 bases from V and 4 from J; bases not matched to a gene: 11. In DNA, the CDR3 is TGTGCCACCAGTGATCCAGCCGACGGACAGGGGATCTATGGCTACACCTTC. It is translated as CATSDPADGQGIYGYTF.

This clonotype was detected many times. The chain is built from TRBV23-1 and TRBJ2-5, with D perhaps given as TRBD1 or TRBD2 (5 bases each). TRBV23-1 is reported as an ORF; its role is uncertain. This CDR3 comprises 16 residues. V dropped 2 bases and J dropped 7 bases, with 20 bases sitting between them. The CDR3 sequence: CASSQDIPGRGPTQYF. The CDR3 nucleotides are TGCGCCAGCAGTCAAGATATTCCGGGACGCGGCCCGACCCAGTACTTC.

The CDR3 coding sequence is TGTGCCATCAGTGAAGGGCCAGACGAGCAGTACTTC. Translating it yields CAISEGPDEQYF. V and J are TRBV10-3 and TRBJ2-7; D call uncertain. Germline lookup yields CDR1 ENHRY and CDR2 SYGVKD. The CDR3 is 12 amino acids. Trimming took 3 bases from V and 5 from J, leaving 8 bases between them.

The chain employs TRBV11-2 and TRBJ2-7; D is unclear. This CDR3 spans 11 amino acids. V dropped 5 bases and J dropped 10 bases, with 12 bases sitting between them. Germline V CDR1 and CDR2: SGHAT, FQNNGV. The CDR3 region is CASSPQALQYF. The CDR3 nucleotides are TGTGCCAGCAGCCCTCAAGCGTTACAGTACTTC.

The chain links TRBV9 to TRBJ2-7; maybe TRBD2 (6 bases). The V gene's germline CDR1 is SGDLS and CDR2 YYNGEE. The CDR3 spans 15 residues. V lost 2 bases to trimming and J lost 0 bases, with 12 bases between them. The CDR3 reads CASSVRGGDSYEQYF. CDR3 bases: TGTGCCAGCAGCGTTCGGGGCGGGGACTCCTACGAGCAGTACTTC.

V and J are TRBV28 and TRBJ1-5; 8 bases align to TRBD1. From germline, CDR1 is MDHEN and CDR2 SYDVKM. The V and J ends lost 7 bases and 7 bases, in that order; junction bases with no gene match: 18. This CDR3 has 17 amino acids. The CDR3: CASTLSRTGSFRQPQHF. In DNA, the CDR3 is TGTGCCAGCACCCTGAGCAGGACAGGGAGTTTTCGCCAGCCCCAGCATTTT.

The gene calls are TRBV5-5 and TRBJ2-3, with D possibly called TRBD1 or TRBD2 (5 bases each). The CDR3 is 17 amino acids. In germline, CDR1 is SGHKS, CDR2 YYEKEE (reference sequence). V was cut by 0 bases and J by 0 bases, with 14 bases left in between. The CDR3 region is CASSLEGSETSTDTQYF. CDR3 coding DNA: TGTGCCAGCAGCTTGGAGGGGAGCGAAACTAGCACAGATACGCAGTATTTT.

V is TRBV6-1 and J is TRBJ2-7; D not resolved. Germline values: CDR1 MNHNS, CDR2 SASEGT. The CDR3 covers 14 residues. The V end lost 7 bases, the J end lost 2 bases, and 15 bases lay between the germline ends. The CDR3 nucleotides are TGTGCCAGCAACCCAAAAGAGGTCACCTACGAGCAGTACTTC. Translated, it gives CASNPKEVTYEQYF.

As concerns this clonotype: This may arise from a read error, as a much more abundant clone is one base away. The chain recombines TRBV20-1 with TRBJ2-1, with D perhaps matching TRBD1 (5 bases). CDR1 is DFQATT and CDR2 is SNEGSKA in the germline V gene (reference sequence). V shed 3 bases and J shed 7 bases, with 16 bases lying between them. The CDR3 is 14 residues long. CDR3: CSARGGAEVNEQFF. CDR3 coding DNA: TGCAGTGCTAGGGGTGGGGCCGAGGTAAATGAGCAGTTCTTC.

This clonotype was detected a few times. The rearrangement joins TRBV18 to TRBJ2-3; D gene uncertain. The CDR3 sequence is 15 residues long. Germline V gene sequence: CDR1 KGHSH, CDR2 LQKENI. Trimming stripped 5 bases from V and 0 bases from J, with 12 bases between. CDR3 amino acids: CASSSEASSTDTQYF. DNA for the CDR3: TGTGCCAGCTCATCTGAGGCCTCTAGCACAGATACGCAGTATTTT.

The V gene is TRBV12-3 or TRBV12-4, the J gene TRBJ2-3, with a weak D call TRBD1 (6 bases). The V and J ends lost 9 bases and 7 bases respectively, with 23 bases between them. This CDR3 comprises 15 residues. The CDR3 reads CASTGGRAQQYTQYF. The CDR3 DNA is TGTGCCAGTACTGGGGGCAGGGCGCAACAATATACGCAGTATTTT.

This clonotype was detected a few times. J is TRBJ2-3 and V is TRBV20-1, with D perhaps TRBD2 (6 bases). CDR3 length equals 15 residues. Trimming shortened V by 3 bases and J by 2 bases, and 15 bases separated the two germline ends. Germline assignment: CDR1 DFQATT and CDR2 SNEGSKA (reference sequence). The CDR3 DNA reads as TGCAGTGCTAGCTTGGGGACGGGGGACACAGATACGCAGTATTTT. It is translated as CSASLGTGDTDTQYF.

The V gene is TRBV11-1, the J gene TRBJ2-1; 10 positions agree with TRBD2. From germline, CDR1 is SGHAT and CDR2 FQDESV (reference sequence). The CDR3 covers 18 residues. J gave up 8 bases and V 6 bases, and 19 bases lay outside the gene matches. In DNA, the CDR3 is TGTGCCAGCAGTCATTTAGGTGGCCTAGCGGGAGAGTGGGATGAGCAGTTCTTC. Its translation: CASSHLGGLAGEWDEQFF.

This clonotype was observed a handful of times. The V gene is TRBV9, the J gene TRBJ2-1; 12 bases agree with TRBD2. Germline CDR1 SGDLS, CDR2 YYNGEE. The CDR3 is made up of 16 amino acids. With V trimmed by 4 bases and J by 4 bases, 6 bases remained unmatched. CDR3 DNA sequence: TGTGCCAGCAGCCCCTGGACTAGCGGGAAGTACAATGAGCAGTTCTTC. It specifies CASSPWTSGKYNEQFF.

The V call is TRBV27, the J call TRBJ2-1, with TRBD1 identical over 12 bases. J lost 7 bases, V lost 1 base, and 8 bases had no gene match. Germline V gives CDR1 MNHEY, CDR2 SMNVEV (reference sequence). The length of the CDR3 is 17 residues. As DNA, the CDR3 is TGTGCCAGCAGTTTATTCCTGGGACAGGGGGCCTTAAATGAGCAGTTCTTC. Protein: CASSLFLGQGALNEQFF.

This clonotype came up many times. The gene calls are TRBV5-1 and TRBJ1-1; 8 nucleotides match TRBD1. Germline V lookup: CDR1 SGHRS, CDR2 YFSETQ. The CDR3 has 15 residues. Trimming took 0 bases from V and 7 from J; bases not matched to a gene: 8. CDR3 in amino acids: CASSLDPTGALEAFF. DNA for the CDR3: TGCGCCAGCAGCTTGGACCCGACAGGGGCGCTTGAAGCTTTCTTT.

The CDR3 reads CASSRPGRRNEQFF. CDR3 sequence (DNA): TGTGCCAGCAGTAGGCCGGGACGCCGCAATGAGCAGTTCTTC. The chain uses TRBV7-9 and TRBJ2-1; either TRBD1 or TRBD2 may supply D (5 bases each). CDR1 is SEHNR, CDR2 FQNEAQ, per germline (reference sequence). The CDR3 extends over 14 amino acids. V was trimmed by 6 bases and J by 6 bases, leaving 15 bases between them.

This clonotype was seen a handful of times. This rearrangement joins TRBV12-3 or TRBV12-4 to TRBJ2-7; 14 nucleotides agree with TRBD2. This CDR3 contains 19 residues. V gave up 5 bases and J gave up 2 bases; unmatched junction bases: 14. CDR3 nucleotide sequence: TGTGCCAGCAGTCTGAACCCGGGACTAGCGGGAGTCGGACCCTACGAGCAGTACTTC. Protein product: CASSLNPGLAGVGPYEQYF.

Ten or more counts support this clonotype. The chain links TRBV7-9 to TRBJ2-6; unclear D gene. The CDR3 runs 13 residues. Germline CDR1 reads SEHNR; CDR2 reads FQNEAQ (reference sequence). V lost 6 bases to trimming and J lost 0 bases, with 3 bases between them. The CDR3 is CASSDSGANVLTF. In DNA form, the CDR3 reads TGTGCCAGCAGTGACTCTGGGGCCAACGTCCTGACTTTC.

J is TRBJ1-2 and V is TRBV28; TRBD1 agrees at 7 bases. Germline trimming cut 8 bases from V and 0 bases from J; bases unmatched to any gene: 6. The CDR3 has 14 amino acids. Germline V gives CDR1 MDHEN, CDR2 SYDVKM. CDR3 nucleotide sequence: TGTGCCAGCCGGCGGGACAGCTCTAACTATGGCTACACCTTC. Its protein is CASRRDSSNYGYTF.

This clonotype was detected a few times. This chain links TRBV27 with TRBJ2-1; 10 nucleotides align to TRBD2. The CDR3 runs 17 residues. V trimming: 5 bases; J trimming: 5 bases; junction bases outside the gene matches: 12. Germline V CDR1 and CDR2: MNHEY, SMNVEV (reference sequence). CDR3 loop: CASSEIVGTSANNEQFF. For the CDR3, the DNA is TGTGCCAGCAGTGAGATAGTCGGGACTAGCGCGAACAATGAGCAGTTCTTC.

This clonotype was counted only a few times. The rearrangement joins TRBV24-1 to TRBJ2-7; 8 bases fit TRBD2. The CDR3 has 12 residues. CDR1 is KGHDR, CDR2 SFDVKD, per germline. Trimming at V came to 11 bases and at J to 4 bases, leaving 6 bases not matched to a gene. DNA of the CDR3: TGTGCCATCTCCAGCGGGAGTTACGAGCAGTACTTC. Translation gives CAISSGSYEQYF.

This chain links TRBV9 with TRBJ2-1; TRBD1 might be the D (6 bases). The germline V gene encodes CDR1 SGDLS and CDR2 YYNGEE. CDR3 size: 15 residues. V lost 2 bases to trimming and J lost 7 bases, with 16 bases between them. The chain's CDR3 is CASSVYRVSGNEQFF. Here the CDR3 DNA reads TGTGCCAGCAGCGTTTACAGGGTATCGGGGAATGAGCAGTTCTTC.

This clonotype has a handful of counts. CDR3 sequence: CSARDSLNEKLFF. The CDR3 nucleotides are TGCAGTGCTAGGGACAGCCTTAATGAAAAACTGTTTTTT. The chain couples TRBV20-1 to TRBJ1-4; a weak D match, TRBD1 (6 bases). The V end lost 3 bases, the J end lost 4 bases, and 9 bases lay between the germline ends. CDR1 and CDR2 (germline): DFQATT, SNEGSKA (reference sequence). The CDR3 covers 13 residues.

This clonotype was found many times. The chain has TRBV12-3 or TRBV12-4 and TRBJ2-7; 12 bases are shared with TRBD2. The CDR3 runs to 16 residues. V dropped 6 bases and J dropped 4; count of bases not matched to a gene: 10. CDR3 DNA: TGTGCCAGCAGCGCTAGCCTGACTAGCGGGAGTTACGAGCAGTACTTC. Amino acids: CASSASLTSGSYEQYF.

The genes are TRBV20-1 and TRBJ2-7, with D possibly TRBD2 on 5 matching bases. Trimming took off 1 base at V and 7 bases at J, with 14 bases between the two ends. The CDR3 extends over 13 amino acids. CDR1 and CDR2 (germline): DFQATT, SNEGSKA (reference sequence). CDR3 DNA: TGCAGTGCTAGAGTACCCAGGACGGGGGAGCAGTACTTC. Translation gives CSARVPRTGEQYF.

This clonotype has more than one count but fewer than ten. The chain employs TRBV7-8 and TRBJ1-1; no definite D call. V lost 7 bases, J lost 11 bases, and 17 bases lay in between. CDR1 SGHVS and CDR2 FQNEAQ come from the germline V gene. The CDR3 covers 12 residues. CDR3 sequence reads: CASTSGQPGAFF. DNA of the CDR3: TGTGCCAGCACCTCTGGGCAACCCGGGGCTTTCTTT.

This chain uses TRBV10-2 with TRBJ1-4, with TRBD1 matching 9 bases. CDR1 is WSHSY, CDR2 SAAADI, per germline. The CDR3 has 15 amino acids. Germline trimming cut 6 bases from V and 6 bases from J; bases unmatched to any gene: 8. Here the CDR3 reads CASSRGQGVYEKLFF. The CDR3 DNA follows: TGCGCCAGCAGCCGGGGACAGGGCGTCTATGAAAAACTGTTTTTT.

The chain couples TRBV6-4 to TRBJ2-5, with D perhaps being TRBD1 or TRBD2 (6 bases each). This CDR3 has 15 amino acids. Trimming shortened V by 3 bases and J by 1 base, and 12 bases separated the two germline ends. Germline V gives CDR1 MRHNA, CDR2 SNTAGT. In DNA form, the CDR3 reads TGTGCCAGCAGTGAAGGGGGGCCGAGCCAAGAGACCCAGTACTTC. Translating it yields CASSEGGPSQETQYF.